Detailed here is one T cell receptor (beta chain). Its binding antigen is unknown. This may come from a read error, since a much larger clone is one base off. V drops 10 bases and J drops 12 bases, leaving 16 bases in between. CDR1 and CDR2, looked up from the germline V gene, are SNHLY and FYNNEI. The CDR3, from cysteine to phenylalanine, totals 10 residues. The entry retains the CDR3 DNA only, 30 bases that are in frame from base 1. This record belongs to a study of regulatory T cells in long-lasting Graves disease (dated by TCRdb to 2020 to 2023). Looking at the study overall: In the newly diagnosed Graves' disease group, patients had been taking antithyroid drugs for less than 3 months. Persistent Graves' disease patients were compared with newly diagnosed Graves' disease patients by peripheral blood TCR sequencing and RNA sequencing. The study was conducted in China and was registered as a clinical trial. A total of around 35 samples underwent TCR sequencing, from roughly 13 patients with persistent Graves' disease and some 20 patients with newly diagnosed Graves' disease. What the study reported, not specific to this receptor: TRBV28, TRBJ1-2 and TRBJ2-5 were preferentially used in persistent disease, while TRBV20-1 and TRBJ2-1 were favored in newly diagnosed disease. Lower TCR Shannon entropy and fewer highly expanded clones were observed in persistent Graves' disease patients than in newly diagnosed patients, which suggested clonal expansion. More public clonotypes were shared among persistent patients (roughly 2,700) than among newly diagnosed patients (roughly 1,000). Peripheral blood alone was examined, since thyroid tissue, which constituted the primary lesion, could not be accessed. The authors acknowledged the small sample size as a limitation that may reduce accuracy. Sequencing and analysis were limited to the TCR beta chain.

According to the study, the label for this sample's time point signals: newly diagnosed GD, antithyroid drugs for less than 3 months. For both TCR sequencing and RNA sequencing, RNA was extracted from PBMCs using TRIzol. Graves' disease was diagnosed according to American Thyroid Association guidelines. Patients for the study were recruited at an endocrinology department in Xi'an, China. From each patient, nine milliliters of peripheral blood was collected into an EDTA anticoagulant tube. Ficoll Paque Plus density gradient separation was used to isolate PBMCs, and no additional T cell sorting was done. An Agilent 2100 Bioanalyzer and agarose gel were used to check RNA quality, while a NanoDrop 2000 measured RNA concentration. Receptors were amplified or captured by multiplex PCR. Sequencing was performed on an Illumina HiSeq 4000. CDR3 regions were amplified by Arm-PCR with iRepertoire HTBI primers to construct TCR beta libraries. Gel purification was performed on PCR products prior to sequencing. As for the original processing: Across samples, 55 to 80 TRBV and roughly 15 TRBJ segments were identified and used for gene usage analysis of CDR3 amino acid clonotypes. Filtered high-quality paired reads were merged into contigs using COPE and FqMerger. BLAST was used to align contigs to IMGT TRBV, TRBD and TRBJ reference genes, and CDR3 was defined according to IMGT. Any clonotype with a frequency above 0.1% was counted as a highly expanded clone. Shannon entropy was used to measure repertoire diversity, and the Gini coefficient was used to measure V-J evenness. A clonotype found in more than one individual was treated as public. The public sequencing data were trimmed at Q25 with fastp and processed into clonotypes with MiXCR by TCRdb, which kept only in-frame beta chains. Rows with one shared CDR3 protein collapse into an entry with the most common genes and DNA. The V and J calls reflect TCRdb's pipeline rather than the authors' work. For this sample there are 450,000 to 500,000 distinct CDR3 sequences; 16% appear just once. 12% of the sample is held by the ten biggest clonotypes.

These same records also appear under a second study, on T cells in Graves' hyperthyroidism and ophthalmopathy. The second publication reports: A patient counted as having stable Graves' hyperthyroidism if no progression to ophthalmopathy occurred over 18 months of follow-up. Hyperthyroidism patients were newly diagnosed, with disease duration under 2 months, and aged 18 to 65 years. Exclusion was applied to patients with uncontrolled infections, other autoimmune diseases, pregnancy or lactation. Diagnoses relied on clinical symptoms, serum thyroxine and TRAb, thyroid ultrasound and orbital computed tomography. For the first round of RT-PCR on the TCR CDR3, the HTBI primer set was used together with the Qiagen OneStep RT-PCR kit. Most expanded thyroid clonotypes (frequency above 0.001) were also detected in blood, a finding suggesting that blood repertoires may reflect thyroid immune responses. A model built on a 13 V-J signature distinguished ophthalmopathy from stable hyperthyroidism, reaching about 89% sensitivity and 81% to 83% specificity in cross-validation and 80%/75% in testing. During validation, the model predicted progression to ophthalmopathy a median of approximately 6.5 months ahead of onset, with roughly 65% sensitivity and roughly 72% specificity. To identify distinguishing TCR V-J signatures, a discovery cohort of 90 to 100 patients was used, comprising some 45 with Graves' ophthalmopathy and some 57 with stable Graves' hyperthyroidism. Prospective prediction of ophthalmopathy was tested in an independent validation cohort consisting of some 20 hyperthyroidism patients and more than 15 patients who later progressed to ophthalmopathy. For training and testing, the 100 or so patients in the discovery cohort were randomly divided in a 7:3 ratio. In addition, the study compared T-cell repertoires in thyroid tissue and in blood from roughly six Graves' hyperthyroidism patients. Once sampling was done, hyperthyroidism patients were given methimazole at a starting dose of 30 mg daily, whereas ophthalmopathy patients were given high-dose intravenous methylprednisolone. Libraries were constructed in a second round of multiplex PCR, after which size selection and purification were carried out. Libraries were sequenced paired-end with 100 bp reads on an Illumina HiSeq2000. SOAPnuke was used to process the raw data, removing reads that contained adapters or uncalled bases, had a mean Phred below 15, or lacked an exact match to the constant primer or identifier. High-quality paired reads were merged with COPE v1.2.5, and unique nucleotide sequences were defined as clonotypes. MiTCR v1.1 was used to align clonotypes to the IMGT TRBV, TRBD and TRBJ reference segments. The analysis included only V-J combinations with a frequency above 0.0001, which together covered around 99% of the repertoires. The TCS score was defined as F50 (clonal expansion) divided by E x V (chaos), with BLOSUM62-based TCRdist calculated between CDR3 peptides within each V-J. Welch's t-statistics and random forest reduced roughly 530 V-J features to 10 to 15, which were used in a naive Bayes classifier (R e1071). No statistical method was used to fix the sample size in advance, and group allocation was not hidden from the investigators. The paper reports TCR Vbeta CDR3 sequencing of some 140 peripheral blood samples: approximately 41 ophthalmopathy, under 80 hyperthyroidism and around 17 progressor patients.

The sequence came from a man aged 40-55 years with Graves disease. Donor details come from another sample of the same person, matched by shared clones. The chain employs TRBV2 and TRBJ2-7; the D gene is possibly TRBD1, with 5 bases matching. The sequences come from peripheral blood mononuclear cells (PBMCs), collected at new diagnosis, from a patient treated with antithyroid drugs. The sequenced DNA: TGTGCCAACACCCAAGGGGTAACGTACTTC. Its protein product is CANTQGVTYF.